The 21 T cell receptor beta chains reported below all come from one sample, sequenced in a study of blood T cell repertoires in COVID-19. Generated by immunoSEQ multiplex PCR, the TCRdb table keeps only in-frame clones and is missing some. This sample has under 250,000 clones, with nearly 90% found just once. What was sequenced was PBMCs or T cells enriched from blood (not recorded which). These TCRs come from a man aged 25-45 years who had recovered from COVID-19.

The CDR3 nucleotides read TGTGCCAGCAACCGACTAGCGGGGGGCTTCCAAGAGACCCAGTACTTC. It yields the protein CASNRLAGGFQETQYF. The chain has TRBV7-9 and TRBJ2-5; 13 nucleotides agree with TRBD2. Losses at the gene ends were 7 bases for V and 1 base for J; bases not matched to a gene: 6. The V gene's germline CDR1 is SEHNR and CDR2 FQNEAQ (reference sequence). The CDR3 covers 16 residues.

CDR3 loop: CASSQATHGELFF. The CDR3 region has the DNA TGCGCCAGCAGCCAAGCTACCCACGGGGAGCTGTTTTTT. The chain combines TRBV4-3 with TRBJ2-2; D gene ambiguous. Germline V lookup: CDR1 LGHNA, CDR2 YSLEER. This CDR3 spans 13 amino acids. V gave up 1 base and J gave up 7 bases, with 7 bases separating them.

DNA of the CDR3: TGTGCCAGCTCACCCGGGGGTGCGAACACCGGGGAGCTGTTTTTT. Protein: CASSPGGANTGELFF. J is TRBJ2-2 and V is TRBV18; a possible D gene is TRBD2 (6 bases). Germline-derived CDR1 and CDR2 are KGHSH and LQKENI. V was cut by 3 bases and J by 0 bases, with 8 bases left in between. This CDR3 spans 15 amino acids.

The CDR3 DNA follows: TGTGCCAGCAGCTTGGAAGCGGCAGATACGCAGTATTTT. Translation gives CASSLEAADTQYF. The chain recombines TRBV5-8 with TRBJ2-3; D perhaps matches TRBD2 (5 bases). There are 13 residues in the CDR3. V was trimmed by 0 bases and J by 4 bases, leaving 6 bases between them. The germline CDR1 and CDR2 sequences are SGHTS and YDEGEE.

CDR3 in DNA: TGTGCCAGCAGCAAAAAACAGGGAGAACCACACAATCAGCCCCAGCATTTT. Its protein is CASSKKQGEPHNQPQHF. This chain connects TRBV21-1 to TRBJ1-5; TRBD1, the table's D call, was not compared with the DNA. TRBV21-1 is a recognized pseudogene. The CDR3 length is 17 residues.

The CDR3 DNA reads as TGCAGTGCTAGTGTGGGCGGGAGGGCCTCAAGGAATGAGCAGTTCTTC. Residues: CSASVGGRASRNEQFF. This chain links TRBV20-1 with TRBJ2-1; 9 bases align to TRBD2. Per germline, CDR1 DFQATT and CDR2 SNEGSKA (reference sequence). This CDR3 spans 16 amino acids. Trimming took 3 bases from V and 7 from J; bases not matched to a gene: 13.

CDR3 sequence reads: CASRRGDRGLYGYTF. DNA of the CDR3: TGTGCCAGCAGGAGGGGGGACAGGGGGCTCTATGGCTACACCTTC. The chain employs TRBV6-5 and TRBJ1-2; TRBD1 matches 12 bases. The CDR3 spans 15 residues. Germline lookup yields CDR1 MNHEY and CDR2 SVGAGI. J gave up 4 bases and V 6 bases, and 6 bases lay outside the gene matches.

The chain couples TRBV7-2 to TRBJ2-6; the match to TRBD2 covers 8 bases. The CDR3 is 20 amino acids. Germline CDR1 reads SGHTA; CDR2 reads FQGNSA. The trim removed 0 bases at V and 0 bases at J, leaving 10 bases unmatched. CDR3 in amino acids: CASSLALGLAGLSGANVLTF. DNA of the CDR3: TGTGCCAGCAGCTTAGCCCTTGGTCTAGCGGGCCTCTCTGGGGCCAACGTCCTGACTTTC.

The chain uses TRBV28 and TRBJ2-2; D might be TRBD2 (6 bases). V lost 2 bases, J lost 4 bases, and 14 bases lay in between. The CDR3 sequence is 16 residues long. Germline V CDR1 and CDR2: MDHEN, SYDVKM. The CDR3 nucleotides read TGTGCCAGCAGTTTACTCGGAGTTAGCGGCACCGGGGAGCTGTTTTTT. Translated, it gives CASSLLGVSGTGELFF. The entire variable domain, with the rest obtained from reference TRBV28 and TRBJ2-2, is as follows: DVKVTQSSRYLVKRTGEKVFLECVQDMDHENMFWYRQDPGLGLRLIYFSYDVKMKEKGDIPEGYSVSREKKERFSLILESASTNQTSMYLCASSLLGVSGTGELFFGEGSRLTVL.

The chain employs TRBV24-1 and TRBJ2-3; 8 bases line up with TRBD2. This CDR3 contains 13 residues. The V gene end was trimmed by 5 bases and the J gene end by 5 bases; junction bases not matched to a gene: 2. Germline assignment: CDR1 KGHDR and CDR2 SFDVKD. CDR3 region: CATSVREGDTQYF. Here the CDR3 DNA reads TGTGCCACCAGTGTTCGGGAGGGAGATACGCAGTATTTT.

The CDR3 region is CASSVSGTGTYEQYF. The CDR3 DNA follows: TGTGCCAGCAGTGTCTCCGGGACAGGGACCTACGAGCAGTACTTC. J is TRBJ2-7 and V is TRBV2; the match to TRBD1 covers 9 bases. CDR3 size: 15 residues. The germline V gene encodes CDR1 SNHLY and CDR2 FYNNEI. Trimming took 4 bases from V and 2 from J; bases not matched to a gene: 6.

This clone has a single count. V gene TRBV10-1 combines with J gene TRBJ2-1; 11 bases are shared with TRBD2. The germline V gene encodes CDR1 WNHNN and CDR2 SYGVQD (reference sequence). The ends lost 3 bases at V and 5 bases at J; junction bases unmatched: 3. The CDR3 totals 15 residues. CDR3 nucleotide sequence: TGCGCCAGCAGTGATGGGACTAGCGGCCACAATGAGCAGTTCTTC. Translated: CASSDGTSGHNEQFF.

The chain links TRBV11-2 to TRBJ1-1; D possibly corresponds to TRBD1 (5 bases). The CDR3 runs to 12 residues. CDR1 is SGHAT and CDR2 is FQNNGV in the germline V gene. Trimming removed 8 bases from V and 3 bases from J, with 10 bases in between. CDR3 sequence reads: CASGQQDTEAFF. In DNA form, the CDR3 reads TGTGCCAGCGGACAACAGGACACTGAAGCTTTCTTT.

The chain links TRBV9 to TRBJ1-1, with D possibly being TRBD1 (6 bases). The CDR3 runs to 14 residues. Germline loops: CDR1 SGDLS, CDR2 YYNGEE. Trimming left V 0 bases short and J 11 bases short, with 17 bases between. The CDR3 reads CASSVAPLGDMAFF. Written as DNA, the CDR3 is TGTGCCAGCAGCGTAGCCCCACTAGGGGACATGGCTTTCTTT. The full variable domain, with the rest looked up from reference TRBV9 and TRBJ1-1, is DSGVTQTPKHLITATGQRVTLRCSPRSGDLSVYWYQQSLDQGLQFLIQYYNGEERAKGNILERFSAQQFPDLHSELNLSSLELGDSALYFCASSVAPLGDMAFFGQGTRLTVV.

This clone was found a few times. The chain employs TRBV9 and TRBJ1-1; 9 bases match TRBD1. Germline loops: CDR1 SGDLS, CDR2 YYNGEE. This CDR3 region has 13 residues. The V and J ends lost 3 bases and 3 bases, in that order; junction bases with no gene match: 0. CDR3 DNA: TGTGCCAGCAGCGGACAGGGGGACACTGAAGCTTTCTTT. Translated, it gives CASSGQGDTEAFF.

The rearrangement joins TRBV11-2 to TRBJ2-1; TRBD2 might be the D (6 bases). Germline loops: CDR1 SGHAT, CDR2 FQNNGV. CDR3 size: 13 residues. Between the trimmed V and J ends, which lost 2 bases and 10 bases, there was a span of 12 bases. CDR3 region: CASSLPTRGEQFF. The CDR3 DNA reads TGTGCCAGCAGCTTACCCACCCGGGGGGAGCAGTTCTTC. The full variable domain, rest sourced from reference TRBV11-2 and TRBJ2-1, is EAGVAQSPRYKIIEKRQSVAFWCNPISGHATLYWYQQILGQGPKLLIQFQNNGVVDDSQLPKDRFSAERLKGVDSTLKIQPAKLEDSAVYLCASSLPTRGEQFFGPGTRLTVL.

This clone was counted between two and nine times. The chain carries TRBV19 and TRBJ2-5, with D unresolved. Trimming removed 2 bases from V and 5 bases from J, with 3 bases in between. The CDR3 is made up of 11 amino acids. Germline assignment: CDR1 LNHDA and CDR2 SQIVND (reference sequence). The CDR3 DNA reads as TGTGCCAGTAGTATACAGGAGACCCAGTACTTC. The encoded protein is CASSIQETQYF.

The J gene is TRBJ1-2, the V gene TRBV5-6, with 8 bases identical to TRBD1. V lost 4 bases to trimming and J lost 0 bases; unmatched junction nucleotides: 8. The CDR3 has 16 residues. Germline-derived CDR1 and CDR2 are SGHDT and YYEEEE. The CDR3 DNA reads TGTGCCAGCAGCCTGGATTGGACAGGGCCTAACTATGGCTACACCTTC. As protein: CASSLDWTGPNYGYTF.

V gene TRBV4-1 combines with J gene TRBJ2-3; TRBD1 matches at 7 bases. Germline V gene data show CDR1 as MGHRA and CDR2 as YSYEKL. The ends lost 2 bases at V and 3 bases at J; junction bases unmatched: 2. This CDR3 has 14 residues. CDR3 sequence: CASSQNRGTDTQYF. The CDR3 coding sequence is TGCGCCAGCAGCCAAAACAGGGGAACAGATACGCAGTATTTT.

This chain uses TRBV18 with TRBJ1-3, with no clear D. This CDR3 spans 16 amino acids. Looked up from germline, CDR1 is KGHSH and CDR2 is LQKENI. V was shortened by 6 bases and J by 0 bases, with 15 bases between the two germline ends. CDR3 nucleotide sequence: TGTGCCAGCTCCAGTACTAGGAGGGTCTCTGGAAACACCATATATTTT. Encoded protein: CASSSTRRVSGNTIYF.

The chain couples TRBV7-2 to TRBJ1-3; no clear D gene. CDR3 size: 15 residues. The V gene's germline CDR1 is SGHTA and CDR2 FQGNSA. V was shortened by 1 base and J by 0 bases, with 7 bases between the two germline ends. The CDR3 DNA reads TGTGCCAGCAGCTTAGGGCAGTCCTCTGGAAACACCATATATTTT. Translation: CASSLGQSSGNTIYF. Variable domain in full (rest from reference TRBV7-2 and TRBJ1-3): GAGVSQSPSNKVTEKGKDVELRCDPISGHTALYWYRQSLGQGLEFLIYFQGNSAPDKSGLPSDRFSAERTGGSVSTLTIQRTQQEDSAVYLCASSLGQSSGNTIYFGEGSWLTVV.